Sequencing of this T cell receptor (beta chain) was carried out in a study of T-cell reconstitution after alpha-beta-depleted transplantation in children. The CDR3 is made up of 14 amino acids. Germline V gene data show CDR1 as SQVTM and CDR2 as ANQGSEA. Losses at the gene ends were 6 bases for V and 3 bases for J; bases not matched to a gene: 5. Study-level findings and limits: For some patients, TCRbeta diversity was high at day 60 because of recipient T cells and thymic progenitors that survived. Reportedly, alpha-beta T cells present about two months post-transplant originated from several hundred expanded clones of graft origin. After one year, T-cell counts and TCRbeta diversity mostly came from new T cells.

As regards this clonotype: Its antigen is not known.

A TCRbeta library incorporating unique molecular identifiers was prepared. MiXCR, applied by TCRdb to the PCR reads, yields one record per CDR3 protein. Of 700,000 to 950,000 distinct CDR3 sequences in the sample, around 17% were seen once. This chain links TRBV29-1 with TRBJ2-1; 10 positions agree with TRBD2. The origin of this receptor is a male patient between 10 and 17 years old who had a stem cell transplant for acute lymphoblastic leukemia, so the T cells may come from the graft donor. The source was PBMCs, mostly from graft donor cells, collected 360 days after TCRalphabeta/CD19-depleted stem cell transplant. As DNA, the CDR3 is TGCAGCGTCGGACTAGCGGCCTTCTACAATGAGCAGTTCTTC. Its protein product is CSVGLAAFYNEQFF.